The 18 T cell receptor beta chains below all came from one sample that was sequenced in a study of blood T cell repertoires in COVID-19. TCRdb's table, derived via immunoSEQ multiplex PCR, lists solely in-frame clones and lacks some. The sample yields around 140,000 clones, about nine tenths seen once. Material for sequencing was peripheral blood. These receptors were obtained from a man in his fifties with active COVID-19.

The V gene is TRBV5-1, the J gene TRBJ2-3; TRBD2 matches 10 bases. Per germline, CDR1 SGHRS and CDR2 YFSETQ. With V trimmed by 0 bases and J by 2 bases, 3 bases remained unmatched. This CDR3 has 16 amino acids. The CDR3 coding sequence is TGCGCCAGCAGCTTGGGGACTAGCGGATCCACAGATACGCAGTATTTT. It translates to CASSLGTSGSTDTQYF.

The CDR3: CSVDADRPLNYGYTF. The CDR3 DNA sequence: TGCAGCGTTGACGCCGACAGGCCGCTGAACTATGGCTACACCTTC. This chain joins TRBV29-1 and TRBJ1-2; a weak D match, TRBD1 (6 bases). Germline values: CDR1 SQVTM, CDR2 ANQGSEA. The CDR3 consists of 15 residues. Trimming took 3 bases from V and 2 from J, leaving 16 bases between them.

The chain joins TRBV19 to TRBJ1-3; D is ambiguous. Germline V gene lookup returns CDR1 LNHDA and CDR2 SQIVND (reference sequence). Trimming removed 1 base from V and 4 bases from J, with 11 bases in between. This CDR3 region has 15 residues. CDR3 coding DNA: TGTGCCAGTAGTATAGGGCAGGCGTACGGAAACACCATATATTTT. This codes for CASSIGQAYGNTIYF.

This CDR3 is CASSSIAAGVTQYF. CDR3 DNA sequence: TGTGCCAGCAGTTCTATAGCGGCTGGAGTGACCCAGTACTTC. This chain links TRBV7-9 with TRBJ2-5; D is possibly TRBD2 (6 bases). V shed 6 bases and J shed 7 bases, with 18 bases lying between them. This CDR3 comprises 14 residues. Germline V gives CDR1 SEHNR, CDR2 FQNEAQ (reference sequence).

The genes are TRBV19 and TRBJ2-7; TRBD1 matches 8 bases. The germline CDR1 and CDR2 sequences are LNHDA and SQIVND (reference sequence). The CDR3 loop spans 13 amino acids. With V trimmed by 6 bases and J by 3 bases, 4 bases remained unmatched. CDR3 loop: CASSSGGLYEQYF. The DNA for the CDR3 is TGTGCCAGTAGCTCAGGGGGCCTCTACGAGCAGTACTTC.

The rearrangement joins TRBV7-9 to TRBJ1-2, with TRBD1 identical over 7 bases. This CDR3 comprises 14 residues. Germline V gene data show CDR1 as SEHNR and CDR2 as FQNEAQ (reference sequence). V was clipped by 4 bases and J by 4 bases; unmatched bases: 6. The CDR3 here is CASSSTGEAYGYTF. DNA for the CDR3: TGTGCCAGCAGCTCTACAGGGGAGGCCTATGGCTACACCTTC.

The rearrangement links TRBV6-5 to TRBJ1-1; 7 bases agree with TRBD1. The CDR3 loop spans 14 amino acids. Germline CDR1 and CDR2: MNHEY and SVGAGI. V was clipped by 7 bases and J by 0 bases; unmatched bases: 5. CDR3 sequence: CASKYGQVNTEAFF. The DNA for the CDR3 is TGTGCCAGCAAATACGGACAGGTGAACACTGAAGCTTTCTTT.

This clone showed up just once. The chain combines TRBV18 with TRBJ2-2; possible D gene TRBD1, 5 bases. The V end was cut by 0 bases, the J end by 3 bases, with 11 bases between. This CDR3 region has 16 residues. The germline gives CDR1 KGHSH, CDR2 LQKENI. The CDR3 DNA reads as TGTGCCAGCTCACCACCGCTAGGGGTGGACACCGGGGAGCTGTTTTTT. Its protein is CASSPPLGVDTGELFF.

The J gene is TRBJ2-7, the V gene TRBV5-4, with D possibly being TRBD1 (5 bases). Per germline, CDR1 SGHNT and CDR2 YYREEE (reference sequence). The CDR3 is made up of 13 amino acids. With 4 bases removed from V and 7 bases from J, the gap between germline ends came to 15 bases. CDR3 loop: CASSQGPIGEQYF. The CDR3 coding sequence is TGTGCCAGCAGCCAGGGTCCCATCGGGGAGCAGTACTTC.

The chain combines TRBV11-2 with TRBJ2-2; 7 nucleotides align to TRBD2. Germline CDR1 is SGHAT and CDR2 is FQNNGV. Losses at the gene ends were 7 bases for V and 6 bases for J; bases not matched to a gene: 14. The CDR3 contains 16 residues. In DNA form, the CDR3 reads TGTGCCAGCACCCCGTGGGAGCTAGCGGTGTCCGGGGAGCTGTTTTTT. Encoded protein: CASTPWELAVSGELFF.

The chain employs TRBV9 and TRBJ1-1; no definite D call. The CDR3 has 11 residues. Trimming removed 0 bases at V and 9 bases at J, with 6 bases between. Germline V gene lookup returns CDR1 SGDLS and CDR2 YYNGEE. CDR3 amino acids: CASSVVSKAFF. The CDR3 bases are TGTGCCAGCAGCGTAGTCAGTAAAGCTTTCTTT.

This clone was recorded once. This chain connects TRBV2 to TRBJ2-5, with 7 bases identical to TRBD2. This CDR3 contains 12 residues. Germline values: CDR1 SNHLY, CDR2 FYNNEI. The CDR3: CADHGGGETQYF. Written as DNA, the CDR3 is TGTGCGGACCACGGGGGAGGGGAGACCCAGTACTTC.

The rearrangement joins TRBV6-5 to TRBJ2-5; 7 bases align to TRBD2. This CDR3 is 15 amino acids long. Unmatched junction bases numbered 7, after V lost 5 bases and J lost 1 base. CDR1 is MNHEY and CDR2 is SVGAGI in the germline V gene. CDR3 DNA sequence: TGTGCCAGCAGTCTACAAGCGGGGCCCCAAGAGACCCAGTACTTC. Protein product: CASSLQAGPQETQYF.

The rearrangement uses TRBV7-9 and TRBJ1-2; D is perhaps TRBD1 (5 bases). Germline V gives CDR1 SEHNR, CDR2 FQNEAQ (reference sequence). The CDR3 is 14 amino acids. V was pared by 3 bases and J by 7 bases, with 15 bases between. CDR3 nucleotides: TGTGCCAGCAGCTTGCTTCAGGGAAATGGTGGCTACACCTTC. Protein: CASSLLQGNGGYTF.

This chain joins TRBV5-1 and TRBJ1-1; 10 nucleotides line up with TRBD1. The length of the CDR3 is 16 residues. Unmatched junction bases numbered 6, after V lost 3 bases and J lost 1 base. The germline V gene encodes CDR1 SGHRS and CDR2 YFSETQ. The chain's CDR3 is CASSSRTGGSNTEAFF. In nucleotides, the CDR3 is TGCGCCAGCAGCTCCAGGACAGGGGGGTCGAACACTGAAGCTTTCTTT.

This clone was observed a single time. The chain has TRBV7-6 and TRBJ2-7; 12 nucleotides match TRBD1. The CDR3 loop spans 17 amino acids. Germline CDR1 is SGHVS and CDR2 is FNYEAQ. J was trimmed by 4 bases and V by 0 bases; bases with no gene match: 7. The CDR3 here is CASSLASPGQGAYEQYF. CDR3 DNA: TGTGCCAGCAGCTTAGCCTCCCCGGGACAGGGGGCTTACGAGCAGTACTTC.

The chain combines TRBV7-9 with TRBJ2-7, with D uncertain. Between the trimmed V and J ends, which lost 5 bases and 4 bases, there was a span of 9 bases. From germline, CDR1 is SEHNR and CDR2 FQNEAQ (reference sequence). The CDR3 consists of 12 residues. CDR3 DNA sequence: TGTGCCAGCAGCCCCCCCGGGTACGAGCAGTACTTC. Translated, it gives CASSPPGYEQYF.

With respect to this clone: Other DNA variants within this sample encode the same CDR3. The chain couples TRBV7-9 to TRBJ2-3, with 9 bases matching TRBD1. This CDR3 has 14 residues. The germline gives CDR1 SEHNR, CDR2 FQNEAQ (reference sequence). After removal of 8 bases from V and 0 bases from J, the junction contained 3 bases not matched to a gene. This CDR3 is CASSGTGSTDTQYF. The CDR3 DNA reads TGTGCCAGCTCCGGGACAGGGAGCACAGATACGCAGTATTTT.